This TCR beta chain appears in the sequencing data of a study of human T cells and chemical hapten exposure. Overall study: The cohort included alopecia areata under or over 50% scalp, totalis and universalis.

Time point here: patch test 1, 2 weeks after DPC sensitization. Treatment of the sample: therapeutic diphenylcyclopropenone sensitization with weekly scalp DPC. TCRdb re-called the RACE reads with MiXCR, one entry per CDR3 protein. The table lists about 81,000 distinct CDR3 sequences, 6% to 9% of them singletons, with approximately 1.5% in the top ten. Trimming pared 3 bases from V and 3 bases from J, leaving 14 bases between. CDR1 and CDR2 from the germline V gene are LGHDT and YNNKEL (reference sequence). The CDR3 sequence is 15 residues long. This clonotype appeared a few times. This TCR was sampled from a woman younger than 45 with alopecia areata. Some clones in this sample may be carry-over from other donors' samples. The sequenced sample was whole blood, obtained in connection with sensitization to the hapten diphenylcyclopropenone (DPC). V usage is TRBV3-1 and J usage is TRBJ1-2, with D possibly matching TRBD1 (5 bases). CDR3 in amino acids: CASSHLRDDDYGYTF. The CDR3 coding sequence is TGTGCCAGCAGCCACCTCCGGGACGATGACTATGGCTACACCTTC. Based on the CDR3 plus reference TRBV3-1 and TRBJ1-2, the full variable domain is DTAVSQTPKYLVTQMGNDKSIKCEQNLGHDTMYWYKQDSKKFLKIMFSYNNKELIINETVPNRFSPKSPDKAHLNLHINSLELGDSAVYFCASSHLRDDDYGYTFGSGTRLTVV.